This passage covers 17 T cell receptor beta chains from one sample sequenced in a study of OX40 agonist ivuxolimab in advanced cancers. TCRdb's table, derived via immunoSEQ multiplex PCR, lists solely in-frame clones and lacks some. Here the sample spans 75,000 or so clones, almost 85% being singletons. This sample comprised CD4+ or CD8+ T cells sorted from blood, obtained in a trial of the OX40 agonist ivuxolimab. Source of these receptors: an adult with an advanced solid tumor such as melanoma, head and neck, liver or kidney cancer.

J is TRBJ1-4 and V is TRBV6-5; tentatively, D is TRBD1 (5 bases). The CDR3 loop spans 16 amino acids. Germline V gene lookup returns CDR1 MNHEY and CDR2 SVGAGI. With 4 bases removed from V and 5 bases from J, the gap between germline ends came to 17 bases. This chain's CDR3 is CASSSNPGTGNEKLFF. As DNA, the CDR3 is TGTGCCAGCAGTTCCAATCCCGGGACTGGGAATGAAAAACTGTTTTTT.

This clone was counted once. This chain connects TRBV7-2 to TRBJ1-1; D not certain. CDR1 is SGHTA, CDR2 FQGNSA, per germline. CDR3 length: 12 amino acids. V dropped 1 base and J dropped 11 bases, with 11 bases sitting between them. The CDR3 here is CASSLGTGRAFF. The CDR3 region has the DNA TGTGCCAGCAGCTTAGGAACTGGCCGGGCTTTCTTT. Full variable domain (remainder filled in from reference TRBV7-2 and TRBJ1-1): GAGVSQSPSNKVTEKGKDVELRCDPISGHTALYWYRQSLGQGLEFLIYFQGNSAPDKSGLPSDRFSAERTGGSVSTLTIQRTQQEDSAVYLCASSLGTGRAFFGQGTRLTVV.

The V gene is TRBV7-9, the J gene TRBJ1-1; D may be TRBD1 (6 bases). CDR1 SEHNR and CDR2 FQNEAQ come from the germline V gene (reference sequence). V was trimmed by 1 base and J by 0 bases, leaving 12 bases between them. The CDR3 runs 16 residues. CDR3 nucleotides: TGTGCCAGCAGCTTAGTGCTGGACAGAATGAACACTGAAGCTTTCTTT. Translating it yields CASSLVLDRMNTEAFF. Full variable domain (outside the CDR3, taken from reference TRBV7-9 and TRBJ1-1): DTGVSQNPRHKITKRGQNVTFRCDPISEHNRLYWYRQTLGQGPEFLTYFQNEAQLEKSRLLSDRFSAERPKGSFSTLEIQRTEQGDSAMYLCASSLVLDRMNTEAFFGQGTRLTVV.

The chain carries TRBV27 and TRBJ2-7, with D unresolved. V lost 4 bases and J lost 0, with 13 bases in between. The CDR3 has 15 residues. The germline gives CDR1 MNHEY, CDR2 SMNVEV (reference sequence). As DNA, the CDR3 is TGTGCCAGCAGTTATCGCAGGTTGAGCTCCTACGAGCAGTACTTC. Its translation: CASSYRRLSSYEQYF.

CDR3 loop: CASSVHRDREGSGNQPQHF. The CDR3 DNA reads TGTGCCAGCAGCGTACACCGGGACAGGGAGGGTAGTGGCAATCAGCCCCAGCATTTT. V gene TRBV2 combines with J gene TRBJ1-5, with TRBD1 identical over 9 bases. The CDR3 runs to 19 residues. The V gene's germline CDR1 is SNHLY and CDR2 FYNNEI. V gave up 6 bases and J gave up 2 bases; unmatched junction bases: 17.

V usage is TRBV4-2 and J usage is TRBJ2-5; 7 bases map to TRBD1. This CDR3 comprises 18 residues. Trimming removed 0 bases from V and 4 bases from J; junction bases left unmatched: 14. Per germline, CDR1 LGHNA and CDR2 YNFKEQ. This chain's CDR3 is CASSQDQARGRRGETQYF. Written as DNA, the CDR3 is TGTGCCAGCAGCCAAGACCAAGCTAGGGGGCGCCGGGGAGAGACCCAGTACTTC.

The V and J genes are TRBV7-2 and TRBJ1-6; no reliable D call. Germline CDR1 and CDR2: SGHTA and FQGNSA. V lost 5 bases to trimming and J lost 4 bases, with 12 bases between them. The CDR3 loop spans 15 amino acids. The CDR3 reads CASSARRAYNSPLHF. DNA of the CDR3: TGTGCCAGCAGCGCCAGAAGGGCGTATAATTCACCCCTCCACTTT.

The chain combines TRBV2 with TRBJ2-7, with D unresolved. The CDR3 runs 16 residues. Germline CDR1 and CDR2: SNHLY and FYNNEI. The ends were cut back, 8 bases at V and 0 bases at J, with 20 bases in the middle. DNA of the CDR3: TGTGCCAGCGTTAATCGAGCCCCTACGTCCTCCTACGAGCAGTACTTC. Residues: CASVNRAPTSSYEQYF. The whole variable domain, filled in from reference TRBV2 and TRBJ2-7, reads EPEVTQTPSHQVTQMGQEVILRCVPISNHLYFYWYRQILGQKVEFLVSFYNNEISEKSEIFDDQFSVERPDGSNFTLKIRSTKLEDSAMYFCASVNRAPTSSYEQYFGPGTRLTVT.

The rearrangement links TRBV10-3 to TRBJ2-6; no definite D call. V shed 6 bases and J shed 0 bases, with 3 bases lying between them. Germline V gene data show CDR1 as ENHRY and CDR2 as SYGVKD. This CDR3 region has 13 residues. The CDR3 protein is CAIRISGANVLTF. In DNA, the CDR3 is TGTGCCATCAGGATCTCTGGGGCCAACGTCCTGACTTTC.

The chain has TRBV6-6 and TRBJ1-6; 8 positions agree with TRBD1. CDR1 MNHNY and CDR2 SVGAGI come from the germline V gene (reference sequence). The CDR3 totals 15 residues. Germline trimming cut 6 bases from V and 7 bases from J; bases unmatched to any gene: 8. In DNA form, the CDR3 reads TGTGCCAGCAGCCAAGGACAGGGTACGAATTCACCCCTCCACTTT. It translates to CASSQGQGTNSPLHF.

This clone has a single count. The J gene is TRBJ1-2, the V gene TRBV5-5, with 10 bases matching TRBD1. The ends lost 0 bases at V and 3 bases at J; junction bases unmatched: 8. Germline CDR1 and CDR2: SGHKS and YYEKEE (reference sequence). The CDR3 runs to 17 residues. For the CDR3, the DNA is TGTGCCAGCAGCTTGGTGCCTTGGACAGGGGGGGACTATGGCTACACCTTC. As protein: CASSLVPWTGGDYGYTF. Filled out from reference TRBV5-5 and TRBJ1-2, the complete variable domain reads DAGVTQSPTHLIKTRGQQVTLRCSPISGHKSVSWYQQVLGQGPQFIFQYYEKEERGRGNFPDRFSARQFPNYSSELNVNALLLGDSALYLCASSLVPWTGGDYGYTFGSGTRLTVV.

The chain combines TRBV9 with TRBJ1-3, with 7 bases matching TRBD1. This CDR3 is built from 14 residues. V was clipped by 4 bases and J by 8 bases; unmatched bases: 9. CDR1 is SGDLS, CDR2 YYNGEE, per germline. The CDR3 DNA reads as TGTGCCAGCAGCTACGGTGGGACAGTTGACACCATATATTTT. Translation gives CASSYGGTVDTIYF.

The chain employs TRBV27 and TRBJ2-7, with D possibly matching TRBD1 (6 bases). From germline, CDR1 is MNHEY and CDR2 SMNVEV (reference sequence). V was trimmed by 2 bases and J by 6 bases, leaving 20 bases between them. CDR3 length: 16 amino acids. CDR3 amino acids: CASSLLGQLTGLEQYF. The CDR3 DNA is TGTGCCAGCAGTTTACTCGGACAGCTTACGGGCCTCGAGCAGTACTTC.

This clone was detected only once. This chain connects TRBV5-6 to TRBJ1-5; no clear D gene. CDR3 size: 13 residues. Germline values: CDR1 SGHDT, CDR2 YYEEEE. V shed 0 bases and J shed 5 bases, with 6 bases lying between them. In DNA, the CDR3 is TGTGCCAGCAGCTTGGGTCCTGATCAGCCCCAGCATTTT. This sequence encodes CASSLGPDQPQHF. The variable domain in full, completed from reference TRBV5-6 and TRBJ1-5, reads DAGVTQSPTHLIKTRGQQVTLRCSPKSGHDTVSWYQQALGQGPQFIFQYYEEEERQRGNFPDRFSGHQFPNYSSELNVNALLLGDSALYLCASSLGPDQPQHFGDGTRLSIL.

The chain uses TRBV5-6 and TRBJ2-1; D call uncertain. V shed 0 bases and J shed 5 bases, with 15 bases lying between them. This CDR3 region has 16 residues. The germline CDR1 and CDR2 sequences are SGHDT and YYEEEE. Written as DNA, the CDR3 is TGTGCCAGCAGCTTGGGGGCCAGTACTACTAACAATGAGCAGTTCTTC. Translating it yields CASSLGASTTNNEQFF.

The chain carries TRBV28 and TRBJ1-4, with 7 bases that match TRBD1. The CDR3 is 15 amino acids. V dropped 6 bases and J dropped 8; count of bases not matched to a gene: 12. In germline, CDR1 is MDHEN, CDR2 SYDVKM. CDR3: CASSPISGQAEKLFF. CDR3 bases: TGTGCCAGCAGCCCCATCTCAGGACAGGCCGAAAAACTGTTTTTT.

The chain joins TRBV7-2 to TRBJ1-5, with D perhaps TRBD1 (5 bases). Trimming took 0 bases from V and 5 from J, leaving 14 bases between them. Germline CDR1 SGHTA, CDR2 FQGNSA. The CDR3 contains 16 residues. This CDR3 is CASSLALGRGDQPQHF. In DNA form, the CDR3 reads TGTGCCAGCAGCTTAGCGCTGGGAAGAGGGGATCAGCCCCAGCATTTT.